Reported below is one T cell receptor (beta chain). Its target is not known. The entry originates in a study of siplizumab effects on memory and regulatory T cells. Study-wide results and limits: Proliferating Tregs from siplizumab cultures lacked functional confirmation of suppression.

CDR3 length: 15 residues. V was pared by 2 bases and J by 5 bases, with 6 bases of the junction left unmatched. In germline, CDR1 is SGHAT, CDR2 FQNNGV. Assays examined roughly 100,000 TCR templates per sample. Sequencing used immunoSEQ multiplex PCR; TCRdb keeps in-frame clones, though not all of them. Of around 100,000 clones listed, 75% to 95% are singletons. The chain joins TRBV11-2 to TRBJ1-1, with 9 bases aligning to TRBD1. The sequenced material came from CD4+ T cells sorted from blood. The sequence derives from a human donor in good health. DNA for the CDR3: TGTGCCAGCAGCTTAACAGGGGGCGGCTGGACTGAAGCTTTCTTT. Its protein is CASSLTGGGWTEAFF.